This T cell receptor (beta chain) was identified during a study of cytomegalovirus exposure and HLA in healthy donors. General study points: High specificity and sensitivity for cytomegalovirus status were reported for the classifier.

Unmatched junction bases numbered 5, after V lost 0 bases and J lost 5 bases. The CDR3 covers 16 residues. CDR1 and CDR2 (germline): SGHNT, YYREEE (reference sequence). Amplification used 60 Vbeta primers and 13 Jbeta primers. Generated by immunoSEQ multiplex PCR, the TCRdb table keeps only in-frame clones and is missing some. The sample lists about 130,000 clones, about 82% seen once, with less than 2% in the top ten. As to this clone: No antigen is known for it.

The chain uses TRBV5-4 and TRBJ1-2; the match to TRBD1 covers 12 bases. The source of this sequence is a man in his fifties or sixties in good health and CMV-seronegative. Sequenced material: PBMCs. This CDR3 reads CASSLGGQGAFYGYTF. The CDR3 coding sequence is TGTGCCAGCAGCTTGGGGGGACAGGGGGCTTTTTATGGCTACACCTTC.